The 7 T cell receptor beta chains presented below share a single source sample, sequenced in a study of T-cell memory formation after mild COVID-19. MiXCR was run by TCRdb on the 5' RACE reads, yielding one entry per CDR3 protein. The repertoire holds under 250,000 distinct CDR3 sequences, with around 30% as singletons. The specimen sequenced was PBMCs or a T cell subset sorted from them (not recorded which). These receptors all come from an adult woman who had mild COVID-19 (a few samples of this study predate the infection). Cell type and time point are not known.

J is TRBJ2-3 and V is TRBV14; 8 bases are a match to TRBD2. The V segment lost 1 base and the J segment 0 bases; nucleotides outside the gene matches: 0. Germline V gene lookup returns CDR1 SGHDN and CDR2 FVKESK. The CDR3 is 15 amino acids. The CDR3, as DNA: TGTGCCAGCAGCCAAGGGACTAGCAGCACAGATACGCAGTATTTT. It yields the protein CASSQGTSSTDTQYF.

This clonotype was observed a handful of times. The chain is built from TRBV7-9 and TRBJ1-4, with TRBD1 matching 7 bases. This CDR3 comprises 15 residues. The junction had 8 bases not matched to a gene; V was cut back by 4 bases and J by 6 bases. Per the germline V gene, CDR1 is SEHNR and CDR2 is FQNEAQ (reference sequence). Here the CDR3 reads CASSSTGDRHEKLFF. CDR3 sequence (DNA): TGTGCCAGCAGCTCCACAGGGGATCGGCATGAAAAACTGTTTTTT.

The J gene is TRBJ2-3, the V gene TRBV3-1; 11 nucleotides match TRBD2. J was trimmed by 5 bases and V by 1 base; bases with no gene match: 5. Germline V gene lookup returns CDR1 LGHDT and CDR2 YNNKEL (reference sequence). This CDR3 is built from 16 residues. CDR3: CASSQVSGGGGDTQYF. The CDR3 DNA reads TGTGCCAGCAGCCAAGTTAGCGGGGGGGGAGGAGATACGCAGTATTTT.

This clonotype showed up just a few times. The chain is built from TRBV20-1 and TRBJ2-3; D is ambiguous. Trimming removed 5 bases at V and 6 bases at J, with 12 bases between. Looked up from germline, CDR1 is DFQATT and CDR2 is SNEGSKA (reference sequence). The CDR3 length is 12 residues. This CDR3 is CSALYFTDTQYF. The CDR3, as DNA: TGCAGTGCTCTGTACTTTACCGATACGCAGTATTTT.

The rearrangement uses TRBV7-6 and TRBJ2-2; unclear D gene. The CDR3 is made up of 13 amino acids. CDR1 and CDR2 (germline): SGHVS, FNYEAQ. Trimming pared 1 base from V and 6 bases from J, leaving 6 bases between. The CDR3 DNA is TGTGCCAGCAGCTTAGTGGTGTCCGGGGAGCTGTTTTTT. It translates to CASSLVVSGELFF.

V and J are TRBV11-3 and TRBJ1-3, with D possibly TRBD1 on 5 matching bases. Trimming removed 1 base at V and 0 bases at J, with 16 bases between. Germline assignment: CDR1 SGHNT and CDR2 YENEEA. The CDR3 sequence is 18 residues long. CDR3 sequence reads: CASSLGAFGGTSGNTIYF. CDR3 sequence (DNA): TGTGCCAGCAGCTTAGGTGCCTTTGGGGGAACCTCTGGAAACACCATATATTTT.

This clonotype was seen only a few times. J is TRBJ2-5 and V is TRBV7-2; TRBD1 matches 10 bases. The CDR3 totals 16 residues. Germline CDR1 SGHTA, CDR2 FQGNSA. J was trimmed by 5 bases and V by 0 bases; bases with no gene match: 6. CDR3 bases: TGTGCCAGCAGCTTAGCGACAGGGGGCCTCAAGGAGACCCAGTACTTC. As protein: CASSLATGGLKETQYF.